The 27 T cell receptor beta chains reported below all come from one sample, sequenced in a study of CD8 T cells in ankylosing spondylitis. Findings and limits, study-wide: For ankylosing spondylitis blood, a TCR beta motif of eight or nine highly homologous variants appeared characteristic.

One entry per CDR3 protein results from TCRdb running MiXCR on the 5' RACE reads. The sample holds 100,000 or so distinct CDR3 sequences, just under 9% seen once. For these TCRs, the target antigens are not known. Source material: blood, either unsorted or a sorted T cell fraction (not recorded which). All receptors come from a male donor with ankylosing spondylitis.

This clonotype was picked up a small number of times. The CDR3 bases are TGCAGTGCTCCAGAGGTGGAGCGGGAGGTCGGCGAGCAGTACTTC. Protein: CSAPEVEREVGEQYF. The rearrangement uses TRBV20-1 and TRBJ2-7; 9 nucleotides align to TRBD2. Germline CDR1 and CDR2: DFQATT and SNEGSKA (reference sequence). The length of the CDR3 is 15 residues. V was pared by 5 bases and J by 6 bases, with 14 bases of the junction left unmatched.

This clonotype has at least ten counts. Written as DNA, the CDR3 is TGTGCCACCAGTGAAACAGGGCTGAACACTGAAGCTTTCTTT. It codes for CATSETGLNTEAFF. This chain links TRBV24-1 with TRBJ1-1; D perhaps matches TRBD1 (6 bases). The germline CDR1 and CDR2 sequences are KGHDR and SFDVKD. The CDR3 sequence is 14 residues long. V shed 4 bases and J shed 0 bases, with 8 bases lying between them.

In its sample, this clonotype was seen a few times. The chain links TRBV6-5 to TRBJ2-1; possibly TRBD2 for D (6 bases). The CDR3 sequence is 14 residues long. Between the trimmed V and J ends, which lost 3 bases and 4 bases, there was a span of 10 bases. Germline lookup yields CDR1 MNHEY and CDR2 SVGAGI. CDR3 sequence (DNA): TGTGCCAGCAGTTATGGGACTGAGTACAATGAGCAGTTCTTC. Protein product: CASSYGTEYNEQFF.

In this sample, this clonotype turned up many times. The genes are TRBV30 and TRBJ2-6; no firm D call. This CDR3 comprises 16 residues. V was clipped by 5 bases and J by 0 bases, with 14 bases between them. Germline values: CDR1 GTSNPN, CDR2 SVGIG (reference sequence). CDR3 nucleotides: TGTGCCTGGGATCCAACCCAAAGCTCTGGGGCCAACGTCCTGACTTTC. Encoded protein: CAWDPTQSSGANVLTF.

The chain links TRBV27 to TRBJ1-3; a weak D match, TRBD1 (5 bases). This CDR3 has 13 residues. Germline V lookup: CDR1 MNHEY, CDR2 SMNVEV (reference sequence). Trimming pared 3 bases from V and 10 bases from J, leaving 13 bases between. The CDR3 sequence is CASSLDNGRTIYF. In DNA form, the CDR3 reads TGTGCCAGCAGTTTGGACAACGGGAGGACCATATATTTT.

The chain couples TRBV7-9 to TRBJ2-1; 9 bases align to TRBD2. From germline, CDR1 is SEHNR and CDR2 FQNEAQ (reference sequence). With V trimmed by 10 bases and J by 5 bases, 6 bases remained unmatched. The CDR3 totals 13 residues. The CDR3 protein is CATWASGDNEQFF. CDR3 nucleotides: TGTGCCACTTGGGCTAGCGGGGACAATGAGCAGTTCTTC.

This clonotype was observed at least ten times. The chain is built from TRBV4-2 and TRBJ2-1, with D uncertain. This CDR3 comprises 17 residues. Germline CDR1 reads LGHNA; CDR2 reads YNFKEQ. The germline V and J ends were trimmed by 0 bases and 0 bases, with 12 bases remaining between them. CDR3 amino acids: CASSQDLRRSSYNEQFF. The CDR3 region has the DNA TGTGCCAGCAGCCAAGATCTTAGGCGAAGCTCCTACAATGAGCAGTTCTTC.

This clonotype was seen ten or more times. The chain links TRBV24-1 to TRBJ2-5; D perhaps matches TRBD2 (6 bases). Germline V gene sequence: CDR1 KGHDR, CDR2 SFDVKD. The CDR3 runs 16 residues. V lost 1 base, J lost 1 base, and 12 bases lay in between. CDR3 loop: CATSDFAGSGQETQYF. CDR3 nucleotide sequence: TGTGCCACCAGTGATTTTGCCGGGAGTGGCCAAGAGACCCAGTACTTC.

This clonotype was observed many times. This chain links TRBV9 with TRBJ1-6; D perhaps matches TRBD1 (5 bases). V lost 4 bases to trimming and J lost 13 bases, with 18 bases between them. Germline assignment: CDR1 SGDLS and CDR2 YYNGEE. This CDR3 comprises 14 residues. The CDR3 spells CASSHSGGFGPLHF. The CDR3 DNA sequence: TGTGCCAGCAGCCACTCGGGGGGGTTTGGGCCCCTCCACTTT.

At least ten counts were recorded for this clonotype. The chain recombines TRBV27 with TRBJ2-3, with D possibly called TRBD1 or TRBD2 (5 bases each). This CDR3 has 16 amino acids. The V gene lost 3 bases and the J gene lost 3 bases, with 16 bases spanning the gap. Germline CDR1 reads MNHEY; CDR2 reads SMNVEV (reference sequence). This CDR3 is CASSLGPGSGTDTQYF. The DNA of the CDR3 is TGTGCCAGCAGTTTGGGGCCGGGGTCAGGGACAGATACGCAGTATTTT.

This clonotype was observed a handful of times. This chain links TRBV5-6 with TRBJ2-3; 8 positions agree with TRBD1. Germline values: CDR1 SGHDT, CDR2 YYEEEE. CDR3 length equals 17 residues. V gave up 1 base and J gave up 3 bases; unmatched junction bases: 10. The CDR3 DNA follows: TGTGCCAGCAGCTTGAGTGCCGGGACAGGTAAAACAGATACGCAGTATTTT. Its translation is CASSLSAGTGKTDTQYF.

This clonotype showed up just a few times. The chain carries TRBV20-1 and TRBJ1-2; TRBD1 is a possible D gene (6 bases). Between the trimmed V and J ends, which lost 0 bases and 4 bases, there was a span of 15 bases. The CDR3 is 15 residues long. Germline loops: CDR1 DFQATT, CDR2 SNEGSKA (reference sequence). This CDR3 reads CSARDRRTETYGYTF. For the CDR3, the DNA is TGCAGTGCTAGAGATCGTAGGACAGAGACCTATGGCTACACCTTC.

In this sample, this clonotype turned up many times. The genes are TRBV20-1 and TRBJ2-7, with TRBD2 identical over 11 bases. With 0 bases clipped from V and 3 bases from J, the junction kept 7 bases outside the gene matches. Germline CDR1 DFQATT, CDR2 SNEGSKA (reference sequence). This CDR3 is 16 amino acids long. The CDR3 DNA is TGCAGTGCTAGAGAGGGGACTAGCGGTCTAGTCTACGAGCAGTACTTC. It codes for CSAREGTSGLVYEQYF.

The chain employs TRBV6-6 and TRBJ1-6; D gene uncertain. Deletions cut 2 bases from V and 8 bases from J, with 7 bases between. The CDR3 totals 13 residues. Germline CDR1 and CDR2: MNHNY and SVGAGI (reference sequence). CDR3 nucleotides: TGTGCCAGCAGTTACGACAAGGATTCACCCCTCCACTTT. Translated, it gives CASSYDKDSPLHF.

This clonotype was recorded a few times. V and J are TRBV6-2 or TRBV6-3 and TRBJ2-4; D is possibly TRBD2 (5 bases). Germline CDR1 and CDR2: MNHEY and SVGEGT. The ends were cut back, 6 bases at V and 6 bases at J, with 12 bases in the middle. The CDR3 extends over 13 amino acids. CDR3 bases: TGTGCCAGCAGCCCCGGACTCATAAACATTCAGTACTTC. Translating gives CASSPGLINIQYF.

This clonotype is medium-sized. This chain joins TRBV11-2 and TRBJ2-1; D gene ambiguous. The V gene's germline CDR1 is SGHAT and CDR2 FQNNGV. The CDR3 length is 13 residues. Trimming removed 1 base from V and 7 bases from J, with 8 bases in between. The CDR3 nucleotides are TGTGCCAGCAGCTTAGGTCTAGAGAATGAGCAGTTCTTC. Amino acid sequence: CASSLGLENEQFF.

In its sample, this clonotype was seen many times. The J gene is TRBJ2-2, the V gene TRBV24-1; no clear D. CDR1 and CDR2 (germline): KGHDR, SFDVKD. The CDR3 totals 14 residues. V shed 1 base and J shed 1 base, with 3 bases lying between them. The CDR3 DNA sequence: TGTGCCACCAGTGATTTATGGAACACCGGGGAGCTGTTTTTT. Translating it yields CATSDLWNTGELFF.

This clonotype came up a few times. The chain recombines TRBV5-1 with TRBJ2-7, with 10 nucleotides matching TRBD1. V gave up 5 bases and J gave up 7 bases; unmatched junction bases: 9. The germline gives CDR1 SGHRS, CDR2 YFSETQ. This CDR3 contains 14 residues. The DNA for the CDR3 is TGCGCCAGCAGGCCTGACAGGGGGCTTCTAGAGCAGTACTTC. Encoded protein: CASRPDRGLLEQYF.

In this sample, this clonotype turned up a few times. The chain carries TRBV5-4 and TRBJ2-5, with 8 bases fitting TRBD2. The CDR3 is 14 residues long. Trimming at V came to 1 base and at J to 4 bases, leaving 3 bases not matched to a gene. Germline loops: CDR1 SGHNT, CDR2 YYREEE (reference sequence). The CDR3 DNA follows: TGTGCCAGCAGCTTGAGTCTAGCGGGAGAGACCCAGTACTTC. It translates to CASSLSLAGETQYF.

This clonotype was seen a few times. The chain recombines TRBV21-1 with TRBJ2-1; TRBD2, the D gene given by the table, was not confirmed from the DNA. TRBV21-1 is marked as a pseudogene. The length of the CDR3 is 17 residues. The CDR3 sequence: CASSKNEAGGPGNEQFF. DNA of the CDR3: TGTGCCAGCAGCAAAAATGAAGCGGGAGGGCCTGGCAATGAGCAGTTCTTC.

At least ten counts were recorded for this clonotype. CDR3 sequence reads: CASRGVGVDDNYEQYF. The CDR3 DNA is TGTGCCAGCAGGGGGGTAGGGGTCGATGACAACTACGAGCAGTACTTC. The chain employs TRBV11-2 and TRBJ2-7; D might be TRBD1 or TRBD2, each matching 5 bases. V was cut by 6 bases and J by 3 bases, with 21 bases left in between. From germline, CDR1 is SGHAT and CDR2 FQNNGV. The CDR3 has 16 residues.

This clonotype has ten or more counts. DNA for the CDR3: TGTGCCACCAGTGAGCGGCGACGGACAGGGCAACTCAATGAGCAGTTCTTC. It specifies CATSERRRTGQLNEQFF. The gene calls are TRBV24-1 and TRBJ2-1; 8 bases are a match to TRBD1. Germline loops: CDR1 KGHDR, CDR2 SFDVKD. This CDR3 has 17 residues. J gave up 6 bases and V 4 bases, and 13 bases lay outside the gene matches.

The V gene is TRBV10-2, the J gene TRBJ2-5, with 12 bases matching TRBD1. Per germline, CDR1 WSHSY and CDR2 SAAADI. The CDR3 spans 15 residues. V lost 6 bases to trimming and J lost 4 bases; unmatched junction nucleotides: 6. The CDR3 protein is CASSQGDRGPETQYF. The CDR3 nucleotides are TGCGCCAGCAGCCAGGGGGACAGGGGGCCAGAGACCCAGTACTTC.

The chain couples TRBV13 to TRBJ2-1; perhaps TRBD1 as D (5 bases). Between the trimmed V and J ends, which lost 5 bases and 3 bases, there was a span of 11 bases. The CDR3 is 14 residues long. CDR1 and CDR2 from the germline V gene are PRHDT and FYEKMQ (reference sequence). CDR3 nucleotide sequence: TGTGCCAGCAGCGGAAGGGGTGACTACAATGAGCAGTTCTTC. Translated, it gives CASSGRGDYNEQFF. Full variable domain (remainder filled in from reference TRBV13 and TRBJ2-1): AAGVIQSPRHLIKEKRETATLKCYPIPRHDTVYWYQQGPGQDPQFLISFYEKMQSDKGSIPDRFSAQQFSDYHSELNMSSLELGDSALYFCASSGRGDYNEQFFGPGTRLTVL.

This clonotype was found many times. The chain uses TRBV15 and TRBJ1-1, with D tentatively TRBD1 (5 bases). The germline V gene encodes CDR1 LNHNV and CDR2 YYDKDF (reference sequence). The CDR3 sequence is 14 residues long. V lost 5 bases, J lost 0 bases, and 10 bases lay in between. CDR3 coding DNA: TGTGCCACCAGCCCGGACACTCTGAACACTGAAGCTTTCTTT. Translated: CATSPDTLNTEAFF.

The V and J genes are TRBV24-1 and TRBJ2-5, with D perhaps matching TRBD2 (7 bases). Germline CDR1 reads KGHDR; CDR2 reads SFDVKD. The CDR3 has 17 residues. The ends were cut back, 0 bases at V and 2 bases at J, with 15 bases in the middle. The CDR3 DNA is TGTGCCACCAGTGATTTGGGCGGGGGCGCCGAGCAAGAGACCCAGTACTTC. Protein: CATSDLGGGAEQETQYF.

V gene TRBV3-1 combines with J gene TRBJ2-4, with D possibly being TRBD2 (6 bases). Trimming cost V 0 bases and J 14 bases, with 11 bases left between them. The CDR3 extends over 12 amino acids. CDR1 and CDR2 from the germline V gene are LGHDT and YNNKEL (reference sequence). Here the CDR3 reads CASSQDAGRKYF. The CDR3 DNA sequence: TGTGCCAGCAGCCAAGACGCGGGGCGGAAGTACTTC.